This TCR beta chain emerged from a study of blood T cell repertoires in COVID-19. Study-level information: Sources were T cells, B-cell-depleted T cells, or PBMCs; the material itself was cDNA or gDNA.

As originally analysed: Reference gene primer amplification yielded estimated nucleated cell counts. The method was immunoSEQ multiplex PCR; TCRdb's version includes in-frame clones alone and lacks a portion of them. The V and J calls and the clone size are those of that table, but D and trimming were determined from the DNA. The sample contains about 130,000 clones, roughly 90% of which appear only once. CDR1 is LNHDA and CDR2 is SQIVND in the germline V gene (reference sequence). CDR3 length: 14 residues. Trimming took 9 bases from V and 10 from J; bases not matched to a gene: 12. Seattle's enrolled individuals joined amid active infection and were then monitored longitudinally.

The sequenced sample consisted of peripheral blood. The V and J genes are TRBV19 and TRBJ2-3; TRBD2 matches 11 bases. This clonotype originated in a man in his sixties with COVID-19, enrolled during active disease. The CDR3: CASSGSGGLAAQYF. The CDR3, as DNA: TGTGCCAGCTCAGGGTCCGGGGGACTAGCGGCGCAGTATTTT.